A single sample gave rise to the 17 T cell receptor beta chains below, sequenced in a study of molecular identifiers for immune sequencing clone quantification. MiXCR, run by TCRdb on the PCR reads, gives a single entry per CDR3 protein. The repertoire holds about 68,000 distinct CDR3 sequences, with over 15% as singletons. The sample taken for sequencing was naive CD8+ T cells from blood, with Jurkat cell RNA spiked in. Subset here: FACS-sorted CD8+CD4-CCR7+CD45RA+ naive T cells. These receptors all stem from a human donor in good health. Some libraries in this study had Jurkat cell RNA spiked in.

This clonotype was seen many times. V usage is TRBV7-8 and J usage is TRBJ2-7; D is unclear. The CDR3 runs 13 residues. V was pared by 2 bases and J by 3 bases, with 8 bases between. Germline assignment: CDR1 SGHVS and CDR2 FQNEAQ. CDR3 protein: CASSLLSIYEQYF. DNA of the CDR3: TGTGCCAGCAGCTTATTATCAATCTACGAGCAGTACTTC.

This clonotype was seen more than once but under ten times. A much larger clone differs from this one at a single base, so this may be a read error. The chain employs TRBV29-1 and TRBJ1-1; D is perhaps TRBD1 (5 bases). The ends were cut back, 6 bases at V and 4 bases at J, with 15 bases in the middle. Germline loops: CDR1 SQVTM, CDR2 ANQGSEA. The CDR3 consists of 13 residues. CDR3 DNA: TGCAGCGTGGACGCCGGGGCAACCACTGAAGCTTTCTTT. Protein: CSVDAGATTEAFF.

The table lists this clonotype with many counts. This chain uses TRBV5-5 with TRBJ2-1; 7 nucleotides agree with TRBD2. This CDR3 is 15 amino acids long. CDR1 and CDR2 from the germline V gene are SGHKS and YYEKEE (reference sequence). Trimming took 0 bases from V and 4 from J; bases not matched to a gene: 4. The CDR3 loop is CASSLVSGTYNEQFF. In DNA form, the CDR3 reads TGTGCCAGCAGCTTGGTAAGCGGGACGTACAATGAGCAGTTCTTC.

With regard to this clonotype: With a much larger clone just one base away, this may be a read error. The gene calls are TRBV5-3 and TRBJ2-7; 8 bases match TRBD2. TRBV5-3 is labeled an ORF, and its function is uncertain. CDR3 length: 16 residues. After removal of 9 bases from V and 1 base from J, the junction contained 15 bases not matched to a gene. CDR3 in amino acids: CANSPWLTSDSYEQYF. CDR3 bases: TGTGCCAACAGCCCCTGGCTGACTAGCGATTCCTACGAGCAGTACTTC.

At least ten counts were recorded for this clonotype. The chain has TRBV7-2 and TRBJ2-7; no firm D call. Trimming took 2 bases from V and 7 from J, leaving 21 bases between them. The CDR3 loop spans 16 amino acids. Looked up from germline, CDR1 is SGHTA and CDR2 is FQGNSA. CDR3 region: CASSLSVSGRRKEQYF. For the CDR3, the DNA is TGTGCCAGCAGCTTATCTGTTTCGGGCCGACGAAAAGAGCAGTACTTC.

This clonotype was counted at least ten times. The chain combines TRBV5-1 with TRBJ1-1; TRBD1 agrees at 8 bases. This CDR3 is built from 17 residues. Germline values: CDR1 SGHRS, CDR2 YFSETQ. The junction had 11 bases not matched to a gene; V was cut back by 4 bases and J by 0 bases. CDR3 sequence: CASSPLGQGTMNTEAFF. The CDR3 DNA follows: TGCGCCAGCAGCCCTCTCGGACAGGGCACTATGAACACTGAAGCTTTCTTT.

The table lists this clonotype with many counts. The chain joins TRBV7-8 to TRBJ1-2; D is undetermined. The CDR3 length is 12 residues. Germline CDR1 SGHVS, CDR2 FQNEAQ. Between the trimmed V and J ends, which lost 5 bases and 7 bases, there was a span of 11 bases. For the CDR3, the DNA is TGTGCCAGCAGCGCCGCCGTCCTTGGCTACACCTTC. Its translation is CASSAAVLGYTF.

This clonotype was picked up a small number of times. J is TRBJ2-7 and V is TRBV2; D unresolved. This CDR3 region has 13 residues. The germline V and J ends were trimmed by 7 bases and 0 bases, with 10 bases remaining between them. The germline gives CDR1 SNHLY, CDR2 FYNNEI. The CDR3 protein is CASMGQASYEQYF. CDR3 sequence (DNA): TGTGCCAGCATGGGCCAAGCCTCCTACGAGCAGTACTTC.

This clonotype has more than one count but fewer than ten. The J gene is TRBJ2-1, the V gene TRBV10-3; TRBD2 might be the D (7 bases). CDR3 length: 16 amino acids. The germline V gene has CDR1 ENHRY and CDR2 SYGVKD. Between the trimmed V and J ends, which lost 0 bases and 9 bases, there was a span of 18 bases. DNA of the CDR3: TGTGCCATCAGTGAGTCGGGGGGGGGGCTTCAGTCTGAGCAGTTCTTC. Its protein product is CAISESGGGLQSEQFF.

About this clonotype itself: A much larger clone differs from this one at a single base, so this may be a read error. This rearrangement joins TRBV11-2 to TRBJ2-5; tentative D call: TRBD2 (5 bases). Germline V lookup: CDR1 SGHAT, CDR2 FQNNGV. The CDR3 is 16 residues long. V shed 3 bases and J shed 2 bases, with 16 bases lying between them. In DNA form, the CDR3 reads TGTGCCAGCAGCTTTGTCCCCCCGGGGTTTCAAGAGACCCAGTACTTC. Its translation: CASSFVPPGFQETQYF.

This clonotype was seen at least ten times. V gene TRBV24-1 combines with J gene TRBJ2-2; 10 nucleotides match TRBD1. In germline, CDR1 is KGHDR, CDR2 SFDVKD. The CDR3 is 14 amino acids. Trimming at V came to 7 bases and at J to 4 bases, leaving 2 bases not matched to a gene. The CDR3, as DNA: TGTGCCACCAGGGGGACAGGGGTCACCGGGGAGCTGTTTTTT. Translated, it gives CATRGTGVTGELFF.

This clonotype was detected only a few times. A much more abundant neighbour one base away suggests this may be a read error. The chain is built from TRBV11-2 and TRBJ2-1, with D tentatively TRBD1 or TRBD2 (6 bases each). The CDR3 extends over 17 amino acids. V lost 2 bases, J lost 0 bases, and 14 bases lay in between. CDR1 and CDR2 from the germline V gene are SGHAT and FQNNGV. The CDR3 region has the DNA TGTGCCAGCAGCTTAAGGGGGGCAGTATTCTCCTACAATGAGCAGTTCTTC. Amino acid sequence: CASSLRGAVFSYNEQFF.

The chain recombines TRBV6-6 with TRBJ2-4, with TRBD1 matching 7 bases. This CDR3 region has 14 residues. V trimming: 5 bases; J trimming: 9 bases; junction bases outside the gene matches: 10. Per germline, CDR1 MNHNY and CDR2 SVGAGI (reference sequence). CDR3 nucleotides: TGTGCCAGCAGTAAAATACAGGGGTTTGGCATTCAGTACTTC. As protein: CASSKIQGFGIQYF.

Remarks on this clonotype: Compared with germline, one end of the junction differs, possibly owing to a read error. Here the CDR3 DNA reads TGTGCCAGCGGGCTTGAATTGGGCGTCCTAACCAAAAATATTCAGTACTTC. Its translation: CASGLELGVLTKNIQYF. The chain carries TRBV4-2 and TRBJ2-4; D is unresolved. The CDR3 loop spans 17 amino acids. The germline V gene has CDR1 LGHNA and CDR2 YNFKEQ.

Concerning this clonotype: This may be a read error: a much more frequent sequence differs by one nucleotide. The chain combines TRBV28 with TRBJ1-6; the D is unclear. The germline V gene has CDR1 MDHEN and CDR2 SYDVKM. The CDR3 spans 11 residues. This chain's CDR3 is CAGSMASPLHF. In nucleotides, the CDR3 is TGTGCCGGCAGTATGGCTTCACCCCTCCACTTT.

This clonotype was counted a few times. The chain has TRBV13 and TRBJ2-7; 8 bases agree with TRBD2. Trimming at V came to 10 bases and at J to 0 bases, leaving 5 bases not matched to a gene. CDR1 PRHDT and CDR2 FYEKMQ come from the germline V gene (reference sequence). CDR3 length equals 13 residues. The CDR3 loop reads CATAAGASYEQYF. The CDR3 region has the DNA TGTGCCACCGCAGCGGGAGCCTCCTACGAGCAGTACTTC.

This clonotype was counted at least ten times. The chain carries TRBV11-1 and TRBJ2-6; possibly TRBD1 or TRBD2 for D (5 bases each). The germline CDR1 and CDR2 sequences are SGHAT and FQDESV (reference sequence). Trimming removed 5 bases from V and 0 bases from J, with 8 bases in between. The CDR3 covers 15 residues. The CDR3 protein is CASSTGTSGANVLTF. DNA for the CDR3: TGTGCCAGCAGCACCGGGACCTCTGGGGCCAACGTCCTGACTTTC.